The 21 T cell receptor beta chains below were found in one sample sequenced in a study of early T cells in non-severe SARS-CoV-2 infection. TCRdb reanalysed the 5' RACE reads using MiXCR and keeps one entry per CDR3 protein. The sample has some 50,000 distinct CDR3 sequences; 9% to 9.5% are singletons. The specimen was whole blood. All receptors derive from an adult who was a healthcare worker with PCR-confirmed SARS-CoV-2 infection or an uninfected control (not recorded which).

This rearrangement joins TRBV20-1 to TRBJ2-1, with D tentatively TRBD1 (6 bases). Trimming shortened V by 5 bases and J by 0 bases, and 11 bases separated the two germline ends. The CDR3 totals 14 residues. In germline, CDR1 is DFQATT, CDR2 SNEGSKA (reference sequence). The CDR3: CSALQGTSYNEQFF. Written as DNA, the CDR3 is TGCAGTGCTCTACAGGGAACCTCCTACAATGAGCAGTTCTTC.

Remarks on this clonotype: An end of the junction does not agree with germline; a read error may underlie this. CDR3 bases: TGTGCCAGCAGCTTAGTGGTACCCCCCTACAAGCAGTACTTC. Encoded protein: CASSLVVPPYKQYF. The chain uses TRBV7-9 and TRBJ2-7; no clear D. The CDR3 is 14 amino acids. CDR1 and CDR2 from the germline V gene are SEHNR and FQNEAQ (reference sequence). The entire variable domain, with the rest obtained from reference TRBV7-9 and TRBJ2-7, is as follows: DTGVSQNPRHKITKRGQNVTFRCDPISEHNRLYWYRQTLGQGPEFLTYFQNEAQLEKSRLLSDRFSAERPKGSFSTLEIQRTEQGDSAMYLCASSLVVPPYKQYFGPGTRLTVT.

This clonotype was found many times. In nucleotides, the CDR3 is TGTGCCAGCAGCTTAGGCGGGAGGTCCTACAATGAGCAGTTCTTC. Translating gives CASSLGGRSYNEQFF. The chain combines TRBV7-9 with TRBJ2-1; 8 nucleotides agree with TRBD2. V dropped 1 base and J dropped 1; count of bases not matched to a gene: 0. This CDR3 has 15 residues. Germline V gene sequence: CDR1 SEHNR, CDR2 FQNEAQ (reference sequence).

This clonotype was detected ten times or more. The chain is built from TRBV4-2 and TRBJ2-7; 7 bases agree with TRBD2. CDR3 size: 15 residues. Germline CDR1 and CDR2: LGHNA and YNFKEQ. Germline trimming cut 0 bases from V and 0 bases from J; bases unmatched to any gene: 2. CDR3 in amino acids: CASSQDLADSYEQYF. The CDR3 DNA reads TGTGCCAGCAGCCAAGATCTAGCGGACTCCTACGAGCAGTACTTC.

A few counts support this clonotype. This chain uses TRBV2 with TRBJ2-7; unclear D gene. V was shortened by 6 bases and J by 3 bases, with 9 bases between the two germline ends. Germline V gene data show CDR1 as SNHLY and CDR2 as FYNNEI. The CDR3 covers 12 residues. CDR3 in DNA: TGTGCCAGCAGGGACCTTAACTACGAGCAGTACTTC. Protein product: CASRDLNYEQYF.

This chain joins TRBV7-9 and TRBJ2-1; 9 bases are a match to TRBD1. The CDR3 consists of 14 residues. V lost 4 bases, J lost 9 bases, and 7 bases stayed unmatched. Germline CDR1 reads SEHNR; CDR2 reads FQNEAQ (reference sequence). Here the CDR3 reads CASSSRTGVGEQFF. CDR3 nucleotides: TGTGCCAGCAGCTCCCGGACAGGGGTGGGTGAGCAGTTCTTC.

This clonotype came up many times. V gene TRBV28 combines with J gene TRBJ2-3, with D tentatively TRBD1 (5 bases). Germline CDR1 MDHEN, CDR2 SYDVKM. CDR3 length: 14 amino acids. V was shortened by 6 bases and J by 1 base, with 11 bases between the two germline ends. The CDR3 sequence is CASRGLEGTDTQYF. DNA of the CDR3: TGTGCCAGCAGGGGGCTAGAGGGCACAGATACGCAGTATTTT.

Concerning this clonotype itself: A much larger clone lies a single base off, so this may be a read error. The gene calls are TRBV3-1 and TRBJ1-1; possibly TRBD1 for D (5 bases). The CDR3 is 14 amino acids. Germline values: CDR1 LGHDT, CDR2 YNNKEL (reference sequence). V gave up 6 bases and J gave up 6 bases, with 17 bases separating them. CDR3 residues: CASSHLTAASEAFF. The DNA of the CDR3 is TGTGCCAGCAGTCATTTGACAGCGGCGTCTGAAGCTTTCTTT.

As regards this clonotype: A read error may be the cause here, since a much bigger clone is one base away. The V and J genes are TRBV2 and TRBJ2-5; D possibly matches TRBD1 or TRBD2 (5 bases each). Germline V lookup: CDR1 SNHLY, CDR2 FYNNEI. The CDR3 has 14 residues. V was clipped by 3 bases and J by 5 bases, with 13 bases between them. CDR3 protein: CASSDPGTVETQYF. CDR3 sequence (DNA): TGTGCCAGCAGTGATCCAGGGACGGTGGAGACCCAGTACTTC.

This sequence joins TRBV24-1 and TRBJ2-5, with 7 bases fitting TRBD2. The CDR3 length is 13 residues. CDR1 is KGHDR, CDR2 SFDVKD, per germline. The junction had 5 bases not matched to a gene; V was cut back by 9 bases and J by 2 bases. DNA for the CDR3: TGTGCCACCGAGGGAGGGCCTCAAGAGACCCAGTACTTC. This sequence encodes CATEGGPQETQYF.

This clonotype was recorded many times. The chain links TRBV25-1 to TRBJ1-1; 7 bases agree with TRBD1. The germline V gene has CDR1 MGHDK and CDR2 SYGVNS. CDR3 size: 11 residues. Germline trimming cut 7 bases from V and 6 bases from J; bases unmatched to any gene: 2. Written as DNA, the CDR3 is TGTGCCAGCACGACAGGGCCTGAAGCTTTCTTT. Its protein product is CASTTGPEAFF.

At least ten counts were recorded for this clonotype. V is TRBV7-3 and J is TRBJ2-1, with D possibly being TRBD2 (5 bases). The V gene lost 5 bases and the J gene lost 5 bases, with 13 bases spanning the gap. The CDR3 contains 14 residues. Germline V CDR1 and CDR2: SGHTA, FQGTGA. CDR3 coding DNA: TGTGCCAGCAGCCCCACGGGGTCGAACAATGAGCAGTTCTTC. It encodes CASSPTGSNNEQFF.

The chain links TRBV5-1 to TRBJ2-3; possibly TRBD1 or TRBD2 for D (5 bases each). Germline CDR1 is SGHRS and CDR2 is YFSETQ. Trimming left V 4 bases short and J 3 bases short, with 9 bases between. CDR3 length: 13 residues. The CDR3 nucleotides read TGCGCCAGCAGCCCGGGACGGACAGATACGCAGTATTTT. Residues: CASSPGRTDTQYF.

This clonotype showed up just a few times. The chain recombines TRBV10-1 with TRBJ2-1, with 7 bases matching TRBD1. Germline V gene sequence: CDR1 WNHNN, CDR2 SYGVQD (reference sequence). The J segment lost 7 bases and the V segment lost 2 bases, leaving 17 bases of the junction unmatched. The CDR3 covers 18 residues. DNA of the CDR3: TGCGCCAGCAGTGAGGAGGGGGCATTCTCCTCCCCATGGAATGAGCAGTTCTTC. Amino acids: CASSEEGAFSSPWNEQFF.

In the case of this clonotype: One end of the junction varies from germline; a read error may be responsible. The V call is TRBV5-1, the J call TRBJ1-1; 9 bases are a match to TRBD1. Looked up from germline, CDR1 is SGHRS and CDR2 is YFSETQ. The CDR3 covers 15 residues. The CDR3 DNA follows: TGCACCAGCAGCCTAAGGACAGGGGAAGGCCCTGAAGCTTTCTTT. The encoded protein is CTSSLRTGEGPEAFF.

Here the CDR3 DNA reads TGTGCCAGCAGCTTATCTGGGACAGTGAACTCTGGAAACACCATATATTTT. Translating gives CASSLSGTVNSGNTIYF. This sequence joins TRBV7-3 and TRBJ1-3, with 7 nucleotides matching TRBD1. Germline CDR1 reads SGHTA; CDR2 reads FQGTGA. V trimming: 2 bases; J trimming: 0 bases; junction bases outside the gene matches: 7. This CDR3 has 17 residues.

The sample holds many counts of this clonotype. The chain carries TRBV12-5 and TRBJ1-2; perhaps TRBD1 as D (6 bases). CDR3 length: 17 residues. The V end lost 0 bases, the J end lost 1 base, and 15 bases lay between the germline ends. CDR1 is LGHNT and CDR2 is FRNRAP in the germline V gene. CDR3 DNA: TGTGCTAGTGGTTTGGTCCCACAGGGAGCTCTTAACTATGGCTACACCTTC. It is translated as CASGLVPQGALNYGYTF.

J is TRBJ2-3 and V is TRBV7-2; 10 bases agree with TRBD2. After removal of 4 bases from V and 4 bases from J, the junction contained 5 bases not matched to a gene. The CDR3 covers 15 residues. CDR1 and CDR2 from the germline V gene are SGHTA and FQGNSA. This chain's CDR3 is CASSSGLAEADTQYF. DNA for the CDR3: TGTGCCAGCAGCTCCGGACTAGCGGAGGCAGATACGCAGTATTTT. The variable domain in full, with the rest retrieved from reference TRBV7-2 and TRBJ2-3, is GAGVSQSPSNKVTEKGKDVELRCDPISGHTALYWYRQSLGQGLEFLIYFQGNSAPDKSGLPSDRFSAERTGGSVSTLTIQRTQQEDSAVYLCASSSGLAEADTQYFGPGTRLTVL.

At least ten counts were recorded for this clonotype. The J gene is TRBJ1-2, the V gene TRBV6-6; TRBD1 aligns across 7 bases. Per germline, CDR1 MNHNY and CDR2 SVGAGI (reference sequence). This CDR3 spans 14 amino acids. V shed 6 bases and J 3 bases; nucleotides not matched to a gene: 7. Here the CDR3 reads CASRNRGFDYGYTF. The CDR3 DNA reads TGTGCCAGCAGAAACAGGGGCTTTGACTATGGCTACACCTTC.

The table lists this clonotype with a few counts. The V call is TRBV5-1, the J call TRBJ2-3; D remains ambiguous. V was shortened by 4 bases and J by 6 bases, with 9 bases between the two germline ends. This CDR3 has 12 residues. Germline V gene lookup returns CDR1 SGHRS and CDR2 YFSETQ. The CDR3 coding sequence is TGCGCCAGCAGCGCGTTGGGGGATACGCAGTATTTT. This codes for CASSALGDTQYF. Using reference TRBV5-1 and TRBJ2-3 for the parts outside the CDR3, the full variable domain is KAGVTQTPRYLIKTRGQQVTLSCSPISGHRSVSWYQQTPGQGLQFLFEYFSETQRNKGNFPGRFSGRQFSNSRSEMNVSTLELGDSALYLCASSALGDTQYFGPGTRLTVL.

Ten or more counts support this clonotype. The chain joins TRBV28 to TRBJ1-5; D unresolved. V lost 5 bases and J 0 bases, leaving 8 bases between the germline ends. Germline V lookup: CDR1 MDHEN, CDR2 SYDVKM. This CDR3 contains 14 residues. The CDR3 sequence: CASSRTNSNQPQHF. CDR3 DNA sequence: TGTGCCAGCAGTCGGACTAATAGCAATCAGCCCCAGCATTTT.